This T cell receptor beta chain derives from a study of CD8+ T cells in alopecia areata. Regarding the study as a whole: Relative to normal scalp, lesional scalp, especially alopecia totalis/universalis, showed higher clonality. Sequences from scalp samples also cover resident alphabeta T cells of normal skin.

Collected material from alopecia areata patients comprised lesional scalp punch biopsies and peripheral blood. The V end was cut by 8 bases, the J end by 0 bases, with 13 bases between. From germline, CDR1 is MGHDK and CDR2 SYGVNS. This CDR3 has 14 amino acids. With regard to this clone: The antigen is undetermined.

The authors extracted RNA and reverse transcribed it into cDNA as the sequencing template. The data were produced by immunoSEQ multiplex PCR, yet TCRdb's version contains in-frame clones alone and is incomplete. This table holds 90,000 to 130,000 clones, under 65% found once. Sequenced input: NKG2D-low CD8+ T cells sorted from blood. The clonotype comes from a human donor with alopecia areata. The V gene is TRBV25-1, the J gene TRBJ2-5, with D unresolved. In DNA form, the CDR3 reads TGTGCCAGCGGAGAGGACGGTTACCAAGAGACCCAGTACTTC. This gives the protein CASGEDGYQETQYF.